This T cell receptor (beta chain) appears in the sequencing data of a study of T cell responses to AZD1222 COVID-19 vaccine. Whole-study findings and limits: Mostly white British, mostly female donors; authors suggested clonal diversity may be underestimated. Vaccination with two AZD1222 doses was followed by a rise in Spike-specific TCR breadth and depth.

Assay: immunoSEQ multiplex PCR; the TCRdb copy retains only in-frame clones and omits some. The sample holds some 120,000 clones, 70% to 90% seen once. To note about this clone: Its antigen is undetermined.

The sequencing used peripheral blood, collected on day 0 of AZD1222 vaccination. The receptor was derived from an adult in good health.

As DNA, the CDR3 is TGTGCCAGCAGCCATACAGGGGGCGGCTATGGCTACACCTTC. Its protein product is CASSHTGGGYGYTF. The chain employs TRBV14 and TRBJ1-2, with 9 positions matching TRBD1. The CDR3 has 14 residues. Trimming cost V 3 bases and J 4 bases; bases outside gene matches: 3. Per the germline V gene, CDR1 is SGHDN and CDR2 is FVKESK.